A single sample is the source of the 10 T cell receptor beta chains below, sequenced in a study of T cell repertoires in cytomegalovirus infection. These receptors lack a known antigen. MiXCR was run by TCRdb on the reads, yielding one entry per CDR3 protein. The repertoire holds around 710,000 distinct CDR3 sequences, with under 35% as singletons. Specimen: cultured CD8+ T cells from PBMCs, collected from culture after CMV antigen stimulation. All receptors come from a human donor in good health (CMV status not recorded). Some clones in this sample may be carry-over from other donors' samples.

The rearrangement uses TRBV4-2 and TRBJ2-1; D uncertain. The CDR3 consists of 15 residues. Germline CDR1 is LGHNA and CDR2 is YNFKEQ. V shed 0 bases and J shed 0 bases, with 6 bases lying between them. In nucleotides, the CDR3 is TGTGCCAGCAGCCAAGATTGGGCCTCCTACAATGAGCAGTTCTTC. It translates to CASSQDWASYNEQFF.

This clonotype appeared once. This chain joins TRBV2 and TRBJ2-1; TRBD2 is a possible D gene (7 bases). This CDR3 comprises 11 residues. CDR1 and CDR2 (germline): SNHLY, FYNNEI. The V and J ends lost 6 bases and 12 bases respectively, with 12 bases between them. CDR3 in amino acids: CASRGGLGQFF. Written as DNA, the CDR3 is TGTGCCAGCAGGGGGGGGCTCGGGCAGTTCTTC. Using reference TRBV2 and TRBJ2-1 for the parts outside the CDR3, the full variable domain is EPEVTQTPSHQVTQMGQEVILRCVPISNHLYFYWYRQILGQKVEFLVSFYNNEISEKSEIFDDQFSVERPDGSNFTLKIRSTKLEDSAMYFCASRGGLGQFFGPGTRLTVL.

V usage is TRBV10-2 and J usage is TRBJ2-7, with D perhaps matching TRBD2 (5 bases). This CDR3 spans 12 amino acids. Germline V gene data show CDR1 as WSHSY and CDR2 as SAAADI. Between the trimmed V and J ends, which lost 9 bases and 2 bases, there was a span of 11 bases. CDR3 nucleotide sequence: TGCGCCAGTCTAGCACAGACCTACGAGCAGTACTTC. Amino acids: CASLAQTYEQYF.

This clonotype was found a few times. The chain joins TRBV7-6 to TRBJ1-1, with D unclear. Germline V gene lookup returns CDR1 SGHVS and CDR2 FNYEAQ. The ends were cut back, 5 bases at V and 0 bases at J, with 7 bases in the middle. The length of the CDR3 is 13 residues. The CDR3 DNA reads TGTGCCAGCAGCGCAGACATGAACACTGAAGCTTTCTTT. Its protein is CASSADMNTEAFF.

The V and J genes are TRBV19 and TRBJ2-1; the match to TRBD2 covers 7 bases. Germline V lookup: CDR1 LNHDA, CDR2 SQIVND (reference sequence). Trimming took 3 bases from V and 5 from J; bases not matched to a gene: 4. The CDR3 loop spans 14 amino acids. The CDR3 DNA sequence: TGTGCCAGTAGTATCGCCGGGACTAACAATGAGCAGTTCTTC. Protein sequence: CASSIAGTNNEQFF.

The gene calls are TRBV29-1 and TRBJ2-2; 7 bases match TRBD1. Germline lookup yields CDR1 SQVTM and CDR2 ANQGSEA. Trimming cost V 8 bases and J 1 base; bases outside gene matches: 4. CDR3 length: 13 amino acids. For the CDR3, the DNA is TGCAGCACGCACAGGGGGAACACCGGGGAGCTGTTTTTT. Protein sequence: CSTHRGNTGELFF.

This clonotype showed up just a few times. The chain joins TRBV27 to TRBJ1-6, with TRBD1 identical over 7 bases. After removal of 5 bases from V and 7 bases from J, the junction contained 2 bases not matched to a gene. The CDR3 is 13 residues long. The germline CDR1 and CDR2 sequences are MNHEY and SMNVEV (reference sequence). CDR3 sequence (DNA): TGTGCCAGCAGTCAGGGGGAAAATTCACCCCTCCACTTT. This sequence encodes CASSQGENSPLHF.

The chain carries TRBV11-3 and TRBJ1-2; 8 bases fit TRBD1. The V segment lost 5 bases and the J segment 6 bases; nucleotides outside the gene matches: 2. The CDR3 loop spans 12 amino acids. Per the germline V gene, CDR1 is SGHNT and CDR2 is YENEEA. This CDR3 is CASSDRGNGYTF. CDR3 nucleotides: TGTGCCAGCAGCGACAGGGGAAATGGCTACACCTTC.

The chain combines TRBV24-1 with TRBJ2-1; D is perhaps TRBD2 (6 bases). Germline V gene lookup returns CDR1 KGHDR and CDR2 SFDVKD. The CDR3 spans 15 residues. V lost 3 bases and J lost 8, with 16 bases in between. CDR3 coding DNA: TGTGCCACCAGTGATCCGCGGGGTAAGGGCTATGAGCAGTTCTTC. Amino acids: CATSDPRGKGYEQFF.

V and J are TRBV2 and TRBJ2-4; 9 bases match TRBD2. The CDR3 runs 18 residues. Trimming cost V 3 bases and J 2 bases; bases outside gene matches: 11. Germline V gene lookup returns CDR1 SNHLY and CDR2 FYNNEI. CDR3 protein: CASSDSSGVVRTKNIQYF. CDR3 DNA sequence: TGTGCCAGCAGTGATTCTAGCGGGGTAGTTCGGACCAAAAACATTCAGTACTTC.